The next 25 T cell receptor beta chains were all read from a single sample in a study of T cell responses to AZD1222 COVID-19 vaccine. The data were produced by immunoSEQ multiplex PCR, yet TCRdb's version contains in-frame clones alone and is incomplete. The sample lists 100,000 or so clones, 80% to 95% seen once, with approximately 1.2% in the top ten. The sequencing here drew on peripheral blood, taken on day 0 of AZD1222 vaccination. These receptors all come from an adult in good health.

The chain couples TRBV9 to TRBJ2-1; perhaps TRBD2 as D (6 bases). From germline, CDR1 is SGDLS and CDR2 YYNGEE. Trimming pared 0 bases from V and 7 bases from J, leaving 11 bases between. The CDR3 is 14 amino acids. The CDR3 bases are TGTGCCAGCAGCGTAGTAGGGACTCAGAATGAGCAGTTCTTC. Its translation is CASSVVGTQNEQFF.

The rearrangement links TRBV29-1 to TRBJ1-3; possible D gene TRBD1, 5 bases. With 3 bases removed from V and 3 bases from J, the gap between germline ends came to 12 bases. The CDR3 is 14 amino acids. CDR1 is SQVTM, CDR2 ANQGSEA, per germline. CDR3 amino acids: CSVEKGSGGNTIYF. The CDR3 coding sequence is TGCAGCGTTGAGAAGGGGTCGGGTGGAAACACCATATATTTT.

The V call is TRBV5-6, the J call TRBJ2-7, with unresolved D. Trimming stripped 3 bases from V and 7 bases from J, with 8 bases between. The CDR3 is 11 amino acids. Germline values: CDR1 SGHDT, CDR2 YYEEEE. CDR3 DNA: TGTGCCAGCAGCTCCTTATGGGAGCAGTACTTC. Its translation: CASSSLWEQYF.

CDR3 sequence: CASSFAGVTDTQYF. CDR3 DNA: TGTGCCAGCAGTTTCGCGGGTGTGACAGATACGCAGTATTTT. The chain couples TRBV28 to TRBJ2-3; TRBD2 might be the D (5 bases). This CDR3 region has 14 residues. CDR1 and CDR2 (germline): MDHEN, SYDVKM. V was trimmed by 3 bases and J by 3 bases, leaving 10 bases between them.

The chain carries TRBV18 and TRBJ2-7; TRBD2 agrees at 8 bases. V was pared by 4 bases and J by 2 bases, with 16 bases of the junction left unmatched. Germline V CDR1 and CDR2: KGHSH, LQKENI. This CDR3 has 18 residues. DNA for the CDR3: TGTGCCAGCTCACTAAGCGGGAGTCCGATTCTGGGGCCCTACGAGCAGTACTTC. Translation: CASSLSGSPILGPYEQYF.

This chain connects TRBV4-3 to TRBJ2-7, with 7 bases fitting TRBD1. Germline V gives CDR1 LGHNA, CDR2 YSLEER. This CDR3 is built from 19 residues. Losses at the gene ends were 3 bases for V and 6 bases for J; bases not matched to a gene: 23. The CDR3 coding sequence is TGCGCCAGCAGCCATCTGCCGGGACAGCGCTTCCGCGCCAGTTGCGAGCAGTACTTC. This sequence encodes CASSHLPGQRFRASCEQYF.

The V call is TRBV5-1, the J call TRBJ1-2; no definite D call. The CDR3 runs 13 residues. Germline V CDR1 and CDR2: SGHRS, YFSETQ. The ends were cut back, 2 bases at V and 0 bases at J, with 5 bases in the middle. The CDR3 nucleotides are TGCGCCAGCAGCTTTGAAGCTAACTATGGCTACACCTTC. Translated: CASSFEANYGYTF.

The chain is built from TRBV18 and TRBJ2-5; 8 bases map to TRBD1. Germline V gene sequence: CDR1 KGHSH, CDR2 LQKENI. This CDR3 comprises 15 residues. Trimming at V came to 6 bases and at J to 5 bases, leaving 11 bases not matched to a gene. CDR3 protein: CASSPRDRLRETQYF. DNA of the CDR3: TGTGCCAGCTCCCCAAGGGACAGGTTGCGGGAGACCCAGTACTTC.

Here the CDR3 reads CASSGGVLNTGELFF. The CDR3, as DNA: TGTGCCAGCAGCGGGGGGGTGTTGAACACCGGGGAGCTGTTTTTT. V usage is TRBV4-2 and J usage is TRBJ2-2; TRBD2 aligns across 7 bases. V dropped 5 bases and J dropped 1; count of bases not matched to a gene: 4. The CDR3 has 15 residues. Germline CDR1 is LGHNA and CDR2 is YNFKEQ.

The chain links TRBV4-2 to TRBJ1-5; tentative D call: TRBD1 (6 bases). Trimming pared 3 bases from V and 2 bases from J, leaving 11 bases between. This CDR3 has 15 amino acids. Germline V gives CDR1 LGHNA, CDR2 YNFKEQ. This chain's CDR3 is CASSHTQGGNQPQHF. CDR3 sequence (DNA): TGTGCCAGCAGCCATACACAGGGCGGCAATCAGCCCCAGCATTTT.

The chain uses TRBV25-1 and TRBJ2-6; TRBD1 agrees at 7 bases. In germline, CDR1 is MGHDK, CDR2 SYGVNS. The CDR3 extends over 17 amino acids. The V gene end was trimmed by 5 bases and the J gene end by 3 bases; junction bases not matched to a gene: 10. DNA for the CDR3: TGTGCCAGCAGTTCCATGACAGGGTCGGATGGGGCCAACGTCCTGACTTTC. Protein sequence: CASSSMTGSDGANVLTF.

V gene TRBV25-1 combines with J gene TRBJ1-6; D is undetermined. Germline lookup yields CDR1 MGHDK and CDR2 SYGVNS. CDR3 size: 14 residues. V was pared by 7 bases and J by 7 bases, with 14 bases between. CDR3 residues: CASNYGLINSPLHF. CDR3 coding DNA: TGTGCCAGCAACTACGGACTGATCAATTCACCCCTCCACTTT. Filled out from reference TRBV25-1 and TRBJ1-6, the complete variable domain reads EADIYQTPRYLVIGTGKKITLECSQTMGHDKMYWYQQDPGMELHLIHYSYGVNSTEKGDLSSESTVSRIRTEHFPLTLESARPSHTSQYLCASNYGLINSPLHFGNGTRLTVT.

The genes are TRBV18 and TRBJ1-2; 8 bases are a match to TRBD1. The J segment lost 7 bases and the V segment lost 4 bases, leaving 11 bases of the junction unmatched. The CDR3 is 15 amino acids. Germline CDR1 KGHSH, CDR2 LQKENI. The CDR3 protein is CASSQSGGKRFGYTF. The CDR3 bases are TGTGCCAGCTCACAATCAGGGGGCAAACGGTTTGGCTACACCTTC.

The V call is TRBV11-3, the J call TRBJ1-2; D gene uncertain. The germline V and J ends were trimmed by 6 bases and 4 bases, with 18 bases remaining between them. Per the germline V gene, CDR1 is SGHNT and CDR2 is YENEEA. The CDR3 loop spans 15 amino acids. CDR3 region: CASRRSSGSLYGYTF. Written as DNA, the CDR3 is TGTGCCAGCAGGCGCTCCTCGGGTAGCCTCTATGGCTACACCTTC.

This clone has only one observation. J is TRBJ2-3 and V is TRBV6-2 or TRBV6-3; D uncertain. V gave up 6 bases and J gave up 6 bases, with 16 bases separating them. The germline CDR1 and CDR2 sequences are MNHEY and SVGEGT. The CDR3 extends over 14 amino acids. In DNA form, the CDR3 reads TGTGCCAGCAGCCGACTTAGATCCGCGGATACGCAGTATTTT. This codes for CASSRLRSADTQYF.

The chain couples TRBV7-3 to TRBJ1-6; weak D call: TRBD1 (5 bases). Per the germline V gene, CDR1 is SGHTA and CDR2 is FQGTGA. The CDR3 consists of 15 residues. The V gene lost 4 bases and the J gene lost 7 bases, with 14 bases spanning the gap. CDR3 coding DNA: TGTGCCAGCAGCTCAGACAGCCGAAGGAATTCACCCCTCCACTTT. Protein: CASSSDSRRNSPLHF.

The chain uses TRBV28 and TRBJ2-1; 9 bases line up with TRBD2. CDR1 and CDR2 (germline): MDHEN, SYDVKM. The CDR3 extends over 13 amino acids. V trimming: 7 bases; J trimming: 4 bases; junction bases outside the gene matches: 2. CDR3 sequence (DNA): TGTGCCAGCATTACTAGCGGGTACAATGAGCAGTTCTTC. Translating it yields CASITSGYNEQFF.

This clone has only one observation. The chain has TRBV5-4 and TRBJ2-1, with D unclear. The CDR3 extends over 14 amino acids. V was cut by 0 bases and J by 6 bases, with 10 bases left in between. Germline-derived CDR1 and CDR2 are SGHNT and YYREEE (reference sequence). The CDR3 sequence is CASSLDPSANEQFF. CDR3 DNA sequence: TGTGCCAGCAGCTTGGATCCCTCGGCCAATGAGCAGTTCTTC.

The rearrangement links TRBV2 to TRBJ1-1, with D perhaps matching TRBD1 (5 bases). V lost 6 bases, J lost 5 bases, and 16 bases lay in between. CDR3 length equals 14 residues. Per germline, CDR1 SNHLY and CDR2 FYNNEI. The CDR3, as DNA: TGTGCCAGCAGGGGGGACCCCGGAAGGACTGAAGCTTTCTTT. Translation gives CASRGDPGRTEAFF.

The J gene is TRBJ2-1, the V gene TRBV6-4; 7 bases are a match to TRBD2. The germline V gene encodes CDR1 MRHNA and CDR2 SNTAGT. The V segment lost 2 bases and the J segment 8 bases; nucleotides outside the gene matches: 6. This CDR3 contains 14 residues. CDR3 DNA sequence: TGTGCCAGCAGTGACGTGGGGGGGGTTGATGAGCAGTTCTTC. This sequence encodes CASSDVGGVDEQFF.

The genes are TRBV24-1 and TRBJ1-5; TRBD1 matches at 7 bases. Germline CDR1 reads KGHDR; CDR2 reads SFDVKD. With 9 bases clipped from V and 7 bases from J, the junction kept 5 bases outside the gene matches. This CDR3 is 12 amino acids long. CDR3 in amino acids: CATEGAQQPQHF. The CDR3, as DNA: TGTGCCACCGAGGGGGCTCAACAGCCCCAGCATTTT.

This chain joins TRBV7-6 and TRBJ2-1; D gene unclear. Germline V gene sequence: CDR1 SGHVS, CDR2 FNYEAQ. V lost 5 bases to trimming and J lost 0 bases, with 14 bases between them. The CDR3 is made up of 16 amino acids. The CDR3 bases are TGTGCCAGCAGCGGTGATGGGCCGAGCTCCTACAATGAGCAGTTCTTC. Its translation is CASSGDGPSSYNEQFF.

The V and J genes are TRBV28 and TRBJ2-7; maybe TRBD1 (6 bases). Germline lookup yields CDR1 MDHEN and CDR2 SYDVKM. V was pared by 4 bases and J by 6 bases, with 16 bases between. This CDR3 contains 14 residues. CDR3: CASSSDSSGGEQYF. Written as DNA, the CDR3 is TGTGCCAGCAGTTCGGACAGCTCTGGTGGCGAGCAGTACTTC.

V and J are TRBV20-1 and TRBJ2-7, with TRBD2 matching 9 bases. Looked up from germline, CDR1 is DFQATT and CDR2 is SNEGSKA (reference sequence). The length of the CDR3 is 15 residues. V lost 4 bases and J lost 1; bases outside the gene matches: 8. The CDR3 protein is CSATDLLAGSYEQYF. The DNA of the CDR3 is TGCAGTGCTACTGATTTACTAGCGGGTTCCTACGAGCAGTACTTC.

The chain carries TRBV9 and TRBJ2-2; D call uncertain. The V gene's germline CDR1 is SGDLS and CDR2 YYNGEE. CDR3 length: 12 amino acids. V dropped 4 bases and J dropped 6 bases, with 7 bases sitting between them. The CDR3 DNA reads as TGTGCCAGCAGCCCGCCGGCCGGGGAGCTGTTTTTT. It codes for CASSPPAGELFF.